A single T cell receptor (beta chain) is shown here with its context. Antigen specificity is unknown. These data originate in a study of T cell responses to AZD1222 COVID-19 vaccine. Germline loops: CDR1 MNHEY, CDR2 SVGEGT. This CDR3 is 15 amino acids long. V lost 2 bases to trimming and J lost 2 bases; unmatched junction nucleotides: 5. The repertoire was sequenced with immunoSEQ multiplex PCR; TCRdb's copy has only in-frame clones and lacks some. This sample has some 50,000 clones, with around 87% found just once. Whole-study results and caveats: Most donors were white British and more were female, and clonal diversity was possibly underestimated. Baseline antibody screening turned up just a handful of seropositive AZD1222 recipients.

The receptor comes from an adult in good health. Sequenced here: peripheral blood, sampled on day 0 of AZD1222 vaccination. The gene calls are TRBV6-2 or TRBV6-3 and TRBJ2-7; 8 nucleotides align to TRBD1. This CDR3 is CASSYRQGMTYEQYF. The CDR3 DNA reads TGTGCCAGCAGTTACCGACAGGGGATGACCTACGAGCAGTACTTC.